This T cell receptor beta chain was sequenced for a study of blood T cells in healthy people across ages. Ranging in age from about 6 to 90, the donors were healthy Caucasian individuals from Russia. General study points: Naive and antigen-experienced cells could not be conclusively compared, given unsorted PBMCs.

Alongside a J-beta primer mix, a sample-barcoded 5' primer served in a second PCR lasting roughly 6 to 11 cycles. Tags on each cDNA molecule came from a template-switch adaptor with 12 random nucleotides. Every sample returned 3 million or more CDR3-containing paired-end reads. MiXCR, applied by TCRdb to the 5' RACE reads, yields one record per CDR3 protein. The sample lists about 1 million distinct CDR3 sequences, roughly 45% seen once, with approximately 20% in the top ten. This CDR3 has 15 amino acids. Germline V CDR1 and CDR2: KGHSH, LQKENI. Remarks on this clonotype: Its antigen remains unknown. The junction does not match germline at one end; this may be a read error.

Sequenced sample: blood. The receptor was isolated from a woman in her sixties in good health. The chain links TRBV18 to TRBJ1-5, with TRBD1 identical over 9 bases. Written as DNA, the CDR3 is TGTGCCGGCTCACAACTACAGGGGGCCCGCGATCTCCAGCATTTT. Translating it yields CAGSQLQGARDLQHF.